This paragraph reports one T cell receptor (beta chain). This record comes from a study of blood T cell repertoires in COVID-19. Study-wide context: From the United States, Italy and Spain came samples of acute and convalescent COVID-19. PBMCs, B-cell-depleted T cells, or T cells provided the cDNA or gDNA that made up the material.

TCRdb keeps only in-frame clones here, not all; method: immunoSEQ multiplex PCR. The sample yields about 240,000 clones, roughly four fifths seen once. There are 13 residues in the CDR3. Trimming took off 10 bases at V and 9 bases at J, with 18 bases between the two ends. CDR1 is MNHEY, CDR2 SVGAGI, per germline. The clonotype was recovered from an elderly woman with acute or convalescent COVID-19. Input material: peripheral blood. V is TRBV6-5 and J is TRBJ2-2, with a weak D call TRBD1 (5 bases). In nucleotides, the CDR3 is TGTGCCACACAGACTTTAGGGGTGCGGGAGCTGTTTTTT. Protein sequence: CATQTLGVRELFF.